This entry features one T cell receptor (beta chain) sequence. In this sample, this clone turned up once. Which antigen it targets is not known. Per-base qualities were not stored, and no clone one base away is much larger. This entry comes from a study of blood T cell repertoires in COVID-19 (dated by TCRdb to the early 2020s). General notes on the study: Samples from collaborators originated in the United States, Italy and Spain and spanned both the acute and convalescent phases of COVID-19. The material from the prospective study consisted of cDNA or gDNA derived from T cells, B-cell-depleted T cells, or PBMCs. The dataset comprised deeply sampled blood TCRbeta repertoires from subjects exposed to, actively infected with, or recovered from COVID-19. The repertoires were released in a freely available public database intended as a resource for research on the immune response to SARS-CoV-2. The samples were drawn from two sources: the first 160 participants of the ongoing ImmuneRACE study, and 1,000 to 1,500 subjects contributed by 6 global collaborators. A de-identified subject ID, COVID-19 status, age in years and sex were almost always included in the sample metadata. Where available, HLA class I and class II types were taken from metadata supplied by the sample provider and were not determined by assay-based typing.

TCRbeta CDR3 regions were amplified from genomic DNA using the immunoSEQ Assay, a bias-controlled multiplex PCR. The paper's data handling went like this. The number of nucleated cells in each sample was estimated by amplification of reference gene primers within the assay. Sequence reads were collapsed and filtered to measure the absolute abundance of every unique TCRbeta CDR3 rearrangement. For each sample, productive Simpson clonality was calculated as the square root of Simpson's diversity index over productive rearrangements. This is the immuneACCESS table as TCRdb keeps it, with only in-frame sequences that have V and J called. A part of the clones is gone; compared with another copy, unresolved V genes explain less than half, and the rest is unexplained. V, J and clone size are those of that table, while D and trimming were read from the DNA. This sample has 100,000 or so clones in its table, and 80% to 95% of those were observed once. The ten largest clones capture more than 5% of the sample.

Collaborating institutions collected whole blood in K2EDTA tubes following their own protocols. For TCRbeta analysis, collaborators shipped samples in one of three forms: frozen whole blood, isolated PBMCs, or DNA extracted from either of those sample types. The paper's findings and limits, for the study overall: Clinical and demographic metadata were provided uncurated, with the amount varying by source and participant.

The CDR3 goes from the cysteine to the phenylalanine over 17 residues. The CDR3 DNA has 51 bases and is translated from base 1. CDR1 and CDR2, looked up from the germline V gene, are MNHNS and SASEGT. Trimming at the junction amounts to 4 bases on V and 5 bases on J, and the germline ends lie 22 bases apart. The sample comprised peripheral blood. The TCR was taken from a middle-aged man with active COVID-19. The chain is made from TRBV6-1 and TRBJ2-3; the D region possibly corresponds to TRBD2 (6 bases align). CDR3 region: CASSAIREPTPGDTQYF. The DNA sequence is TGTGCCAGCAGTGCCATCCGGGAGCCCACTCCGGGAGATACGCAGTATTTT.